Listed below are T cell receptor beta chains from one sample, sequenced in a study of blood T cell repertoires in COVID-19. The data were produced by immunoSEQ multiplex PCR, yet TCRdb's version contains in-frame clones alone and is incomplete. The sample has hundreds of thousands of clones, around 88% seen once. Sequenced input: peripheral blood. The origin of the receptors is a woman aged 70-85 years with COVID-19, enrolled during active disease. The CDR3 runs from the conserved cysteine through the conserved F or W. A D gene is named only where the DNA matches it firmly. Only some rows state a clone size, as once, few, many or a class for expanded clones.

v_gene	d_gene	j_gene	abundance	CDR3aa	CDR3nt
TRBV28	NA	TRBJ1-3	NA	CASSGGDLSSGNTIYF	TGTGCCAGCAGTGGGGGGGACCTTAGCTCTGGAAACACCATATATTTT
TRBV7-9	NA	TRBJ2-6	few	CASLTSSGANVLTF	TGTGCCAGCCTTACCAGCTCTGGGGCCAACGTCCTGACTTTC
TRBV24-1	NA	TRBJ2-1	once	CATSEHRTYNEQFF	TGTGCCACCAGTGAGCACAGGACCTACAATGAGCAGTTCTTC
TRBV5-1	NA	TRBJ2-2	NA	CASSYGQPGELFF	TGCGCCAGCAGCTACGGACAACCCGGGGAGCTGTTTTTT
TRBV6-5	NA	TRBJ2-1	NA	CASRTRQLNEQFF	TGTGCCAGCAGGACTAGACAACTCAATGAGCAGTTCTTC
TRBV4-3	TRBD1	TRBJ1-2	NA	CASSRGQGANYGYTF	TGCGCCAGCAGCCGGGGACAGGGGGCAAACTATGGCTACACCTTC
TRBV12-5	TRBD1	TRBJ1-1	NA	CASGRDRANTEAFF	TGTGCTAGTGGTCGGGACAGGGCGAACACTGAAGCTTTCTTT
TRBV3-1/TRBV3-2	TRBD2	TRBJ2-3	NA	CASSTGLAGGPGTDTQYF	TGTGCCAGCAGCACCGGACTAGCGGGGGGGCCGGGCACAGATACGCAGTATTTT
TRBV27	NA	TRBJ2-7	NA	CASSLWQDSYEQYF	TGTGCCAGCAGTTTGTGGCAGGACTCCTACGAGCAGTACTTC
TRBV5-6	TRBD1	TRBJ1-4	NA	CASSLAGQGKEKLFF	TGTGCCAGCAGCTTGGCGGGACAGGGAAAGGAAAAACTGTTTTTT
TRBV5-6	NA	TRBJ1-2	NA	CASSLGPPREGYTF	TGTGCCAGCAGCTTGGGCCCCCCCCGGGAAGGCTACACCTTC
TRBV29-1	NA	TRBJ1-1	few	CSVEGRMNTEAFF	TGCAGCGTTGAGGGGCGTATGAACACTGAAGCTTTCTTT
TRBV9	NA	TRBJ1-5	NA	CASSRGGGEQPQHF	TGTGCCAGCAGCCGGGGGGGAGGTGAGCAGCCCCAGCATTTT
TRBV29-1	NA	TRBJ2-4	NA	CSVMALGTKNIQYF	TGCAGCGTTATGGCCCTAGGAACCAAAAACATTCAGTACTTC
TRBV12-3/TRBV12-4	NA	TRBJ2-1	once	CASSLLDYRQFF	TGTGCCAGCAGTTTATTGGACTATCGGCAGTTCTTC
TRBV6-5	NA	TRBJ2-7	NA	CASTNRVGEQYF	TGTGCCAGCACCAACAGGGTCGGCGAGCAGTACTTC
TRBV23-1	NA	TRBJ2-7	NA	CASSQSDLTFPIYEQYF	TGCGCCAGCAGTCAATCAGACTTGACCTTTCCCATCTACGAGCAGTACTTC
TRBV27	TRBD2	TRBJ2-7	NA	CASSRLAGPYEQYF	TGTGCCAGCAGCCGACTAGCGGGGCCCTACGAGCAGTACTTC
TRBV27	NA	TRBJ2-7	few	CASSLAGATYEQYF	TGTGCCAGCAGTTTAGCTGGGGCAACCTACGAGCAGTACTTC
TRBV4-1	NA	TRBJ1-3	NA	CASSQEEDSGNTIYF	TGCGCCAGCAGCCAGGAAGAGGACTCTGGAAACACCATATATTTT
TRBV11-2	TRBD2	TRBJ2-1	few	CASSYSGGPYNEQFF	TGTGCCAGCAGCTATAGCGGGGGCCCCTACAATGAGCAGTTCTTC
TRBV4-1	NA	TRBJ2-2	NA	CASSHPGGELFF	TGCGCCAGCAGCCACCCCGGCGGGGAGCTGTTTTTT
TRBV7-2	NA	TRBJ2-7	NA	CASSLGTLYEQYF	TGTGCCAGCAGCTTAGGGACTCTCTACGAGCAGTACTTC
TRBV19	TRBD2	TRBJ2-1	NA	CASSAGTSGGSTNEQFF	TGTGCCAGTAGTGCCGGGACTAGCGGGGGGTCAACCAATGAGCAGTTCTTC
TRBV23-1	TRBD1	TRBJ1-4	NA	CASGTGGAFSNEKLFF	TGCGCCAGCGGGACAGGGGGCGCTTTTTCTAATGAAAAACTGTTTTTT
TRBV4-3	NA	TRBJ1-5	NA	CASSQRQVNQPQHF	TGCGCCAGCAGCCAAAGACAAGTGAATCAGCCCCAGCATTTT
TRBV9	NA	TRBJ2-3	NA	CASSEGGDTQYF	TGTGCCAGCAGCGAGGGAGGAGATACGCAGTATTTT
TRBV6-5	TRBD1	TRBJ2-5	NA	CASNIGGQPAETQYF	TGTGCCAGCAACATAGGGGGACAGCCGGCTGAGACCCAGTACTTC
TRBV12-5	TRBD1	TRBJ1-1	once	CASARTGYMNTEAFF	TGTGCTAGTGCCCGGACAGGGTACATGAACACTGAAGCTTTCTTT
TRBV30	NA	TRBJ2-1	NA	CAWSPGYNEQFF	TGTGCCTGGAGTCCCGGTTACAATGAGCAGTTCTTC
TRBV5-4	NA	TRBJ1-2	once	CASSSLDGGGLDYGYTF	TGTGCCAGCAGCTCACTAGACGGGGGGGGTTTGGACTATGGCTACACCTTC
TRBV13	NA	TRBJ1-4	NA	CASNGGRGGEKLFF	TGTGCCAGCAACGGGGGGCGCGGAGGGGAAAAACTGTTTTTT
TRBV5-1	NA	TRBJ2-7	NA	CASSSTTYEQYF	TGCGCCAGCAGCTCCACAACCTACGAGCAGTACTTC
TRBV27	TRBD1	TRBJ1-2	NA	CASSRGTGASNYGYTF	TGTGCCAGCAGTCGCGGGACAGGGGCTTCCAACTATGGCTACACCTTC
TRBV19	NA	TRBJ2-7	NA	CASSFGQGYEQYF	TGTGCCAGCTCATTCGGGCAGGGATACGAGCAGTACTTC
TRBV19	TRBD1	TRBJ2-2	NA	CASSRTGGTGELFF	TGTGCCAGTAGTCGGACAGGGGGCACCGGGGAGCTGTTTTTT
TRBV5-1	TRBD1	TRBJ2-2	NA	CASRGQADTGELFF	TGCGCCAGCAGGGGACAGGCCGACACCGGGGAGCTGTTTTTT
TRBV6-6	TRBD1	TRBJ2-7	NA	CASVGQGLEEQYF	TGTGCCAGCGTGGGACAGGGTTTGGAAGAGCAGTACTTC
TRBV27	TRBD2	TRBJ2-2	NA	CATPPTGLAGGVTGELFF	TGTGCCACCCCCCCCACGGGGCTAGCGGGGGGGGTCACCGGGGAGCTGTTTTTT
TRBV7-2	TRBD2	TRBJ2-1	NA	CASSLVVSGAHEQFF	TGTGCCAGCAGCTTAGTGGTTAGCGGGGCACATGAGCAGTTCTTC
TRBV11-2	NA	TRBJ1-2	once	CASRGRFAIF	TGTGCCAGCAGGGGGAGGTTTGCCATATTC
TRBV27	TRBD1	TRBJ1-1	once	CASGTVYTEAFF	TGTGCCAGCGGGACAGTTTACACTGAAGCTTTCTTT
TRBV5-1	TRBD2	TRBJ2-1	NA	CASSLVLAGDNEQFF	TGCGCCAGCAGCTTGGTCCTAGCGGGGGACAATGAGCAGTTCTTC
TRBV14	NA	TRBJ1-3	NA	CASSQDSLSGNTIYF	TGTGCCAGCAGCCAGGACAGTCTCTCTGGAAACACCATATATTTT
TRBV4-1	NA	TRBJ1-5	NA	CASSKASEDNQPQHF	TGCGCCAGCAGCAAGGCGTCAGAGGACAATCAGCCCCAGCATTTT
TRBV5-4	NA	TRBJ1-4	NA	CASSFGATNEKLFF	TGTGCCAGCAGCTTCGGTGCAACTAATGAAAAACTGTTTTTT
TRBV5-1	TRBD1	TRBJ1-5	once	CASSLTGEDNQPQHF	TGCGCCAGCAGCTTGACAGGGGAGGACAATCAGCCCCAGCATTTT
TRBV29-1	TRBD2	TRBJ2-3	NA	CSAPIPSGGALDTQYF	TGCAGCGCCCCAATTCCTAGCGGGGGGGCCCTAGATACGCAGTATTTT
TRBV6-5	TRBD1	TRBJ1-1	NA	CASSYSGTGNTEAFF	TGTGCCAGCAGTTATTCCGGGACAGGGAACACTGAAGCTTTCTTT
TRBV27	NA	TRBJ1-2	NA	CASSSPGGCGYTF	TGTGCCAGCAGTTCCCCGGGAGGTTGCGGCTACACCTTC
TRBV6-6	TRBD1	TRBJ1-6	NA	CASSYLGQGASLALHF	TGTGCCAGCAGTTACTTAGGACAGGGGGCCTCCTTGGCCCTCCACTTT
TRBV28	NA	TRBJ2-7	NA	CASNGAGAYEQYF	TGTGCCAGCAATGGGGCAGGGGCCTACGAGCAGTACTTC